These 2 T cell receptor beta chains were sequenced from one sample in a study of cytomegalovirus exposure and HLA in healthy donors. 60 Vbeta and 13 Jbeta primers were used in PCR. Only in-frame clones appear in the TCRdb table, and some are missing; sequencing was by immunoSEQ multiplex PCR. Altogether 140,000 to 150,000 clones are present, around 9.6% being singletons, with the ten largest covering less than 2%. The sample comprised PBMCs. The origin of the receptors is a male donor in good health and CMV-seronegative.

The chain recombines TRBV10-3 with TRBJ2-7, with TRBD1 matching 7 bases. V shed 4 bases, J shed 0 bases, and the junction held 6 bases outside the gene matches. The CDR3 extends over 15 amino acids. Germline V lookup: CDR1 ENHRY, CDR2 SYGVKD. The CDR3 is CAISADRADSYEQYF. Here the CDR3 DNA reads TGTGCCATCAGTGCAGACAGGGCGGACTCCTACGAGCAGTACTTC.

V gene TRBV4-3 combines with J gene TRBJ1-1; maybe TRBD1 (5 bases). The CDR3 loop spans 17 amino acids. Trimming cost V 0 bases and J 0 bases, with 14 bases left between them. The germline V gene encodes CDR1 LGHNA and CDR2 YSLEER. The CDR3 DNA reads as TGCGCCAGCAGCCAAGATAGTGGCGGGACCATGAACACTGAAGCTTTCTTT. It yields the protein CASSQDSGGTMNTEAFF.